Below are 25 T cell receptor beta chains sequenced from a single sample in a study of CXCR3-negative and CXCR3-positive naive CD8 T cells. Study results and caveats: CXCR3-positive naive cells carried more hydrophobic TRB CDR3s than CXCR3-negative ones.

These receptors' targets are unknown. Researchers prepared the TRB cDNA libraries using 5' RACE with UMI labels. Using the 5' RACE reads, TCRdb records one entry per CDR3 protein without DNA. This table holds about 98,000 distinct CDR3 sequences. What was sequenced was naive CXCR3+ CD8+ T cells from blood. Subset noted: CD45RO-CCR7+CD27+CD95- naive CD8+ T cells expressing CXCR3 (TNR3+). Receptor source: a human donor in good health. Some clones in this sample may be carry-over from other donors' samples.

The chain couples TRBV7-9 to TRBJ1-2; TCRdb gives TRBD1 as the D gene, but with no DNA this cannot be confirmed. CDR3 length: 16 residues. The V gene's germline CDR1 is SEHNR and CDR2 FQNEAQ (reference sequence). The CDR3 sequence is CASSSTWTGVGDGYTF.

The chain carries TRBV4-3 and TRBJ2-1; TCRdb picks TRBD1, but there is no DNA to check that call. The CDR3 runs 15 residues. Germline-derived CDR1 and CDR2 are LGHNA and YSLEER. The CDR3 loop is CASSPAGTVYNEQFF.

This chain joins TRBV4-3 and TRBJ1-5; TCRdb designates TRBD1, a call that cannot be tested without DNA. The CDR3 contains 15 residues. Germline lookup yields CDR1 LGHNA and CDR2 YSLEER. This chain's CDR3 is CASSQGTGMNQPQHF.

The chain has TRBV29-1 and TRBJ2-2; TCRdb outputs TRBD1, but without DNA this stays unchecked. This CDR3 has 15 amino acids. CDR1 SQVTM and CDR2 ANQGSEA come from the germline V gene. The CDR3 loop reads CSVTGGSANTGELFF.

The CDR3 region is CASSIVSGAYSNQPQHF. The V and J genes are TRBV19 and TRBJ1-5; no DNA is available, so the TRBD1 call from TCRdb remains unchecked. The CDR3 has 17 amino acids. In germline, CDR1 is LNHDA, CDR2 SQIVND (reference sequence).

J is TRBJ1-4 and V is TRBV29-1. Germline V CDR1 and CDR2: SQVTM, ANQGSEA. This CDR3 comprises 15 residues. The CDR3 reads CSVYPLGATNEKLFF. The variable domain in full, with the rest retrieved from reference TRBV29-1 and TRBJ1-4, is SAVISQKPSRDICQRGTSLTIQCQVDSQVTMMFWYRQQPGQSLTLIATANQGSEATYESGFVIDKFPISRPNLTFSTLTVSNMSPEDSSIYLCSVYPLGATNEKLFFGSGTQLSVL.

The J gene is TRBJ2-4, the V gene TRBV2. This CDR3 is 15 amino acids long. Germline lookup yields CDR1 SNHLY and CDR2 FYNNEI. The CDR3 sequence: CASSDAVIAKNIQYF.

The V gene is TRBV7-7, the J gene TRBJ2-1; no DNA is available, so the TRBD1 call from TCRdb remains unchecked. The CDR3 is made up of 16 amino acids. Germline V CDR1 and CDR2: SSHAT, FNYEAQ (reference sequence). The CDR3 reads CASSPGTGAASDEQFF. The variable domain in full, completed from reference TRBV7-7 and TRBJ2-1, reads GAGVSQSPRYKVTKRGQDVTLRCDPISSHATLYWYQQALGQGPEFLTYFNYEAQPDKSGLPSDRFSAERPEGSISTLTIQRTEQRDSAMYRCASSPGTGAASDEQFFGPGTRLTVL.

The rearrangement links TRBV7-6 to TRBJ2-2. Germline CDR1 is SGHVS and CDR2 is FNYEAQ. The CDR3 is 14 amino acids. This CDR3 reads CASSFLGRSGELFF.

This sequence joins TRBV28 and TRBJ1-2; TCRdb calls TRBD1, which cannot be checked without DNA. Germline V lookup: CDR1 MDHEN, CDR2 SYDVKM. This CDR3 is 17 amino acids long. The CDR3: CASIKNRDRTPGYGYTF.

This chain joins TRBV4-1 and TRBJ2-1; TCRdb calls TRBD2, which cannot be checked without DNA. This CDR3 is built from 12 residues. The germline V gene encodes CDR1 MGHRA and CDR2 YSYEKL. The CDR3 loop reads CASSHPRAEQFF.

V is TRBV10-3 and J is TRBJ1-2. This CDR3 region has 14 residues. Looked up from germline, CDR1 is ENHRY and CDR2 is SYGVKD. This CDR3 reads CAISESSGVFGYTF.

V is TRBV6-2 or TRBV6-3 and J is TRBJ2-7; TCRdb's D call, TRBD1, is unchecked because there is no DNA. Germline lookup yields CDR1 MNHEY and CDR2 SVGEGT. This CDR3 is 15 amino acids long. The CDR3 loop reads CASSYLGTGSYEQYF.

The chain carries TRBV5-1 and TRBJ2-7; TCRdb's D gene call, TRBD1, goes unchecked for lack of DNA. Germline V lookup: CDR1 SGHRS, CDR2 YFSETQ. CDR3 length: 16 residues. The CDR3 sequence: CASRPGTGGQSYEQYF.

This CDR3 is CASSSPIGITGELFF. The chain has TRBV7-9 and TRBJ2-2. CDR1 SEHNR and CDR2 FQNEAQ come from the germline V gene (reference sequence). CDR3 length equals 15 residues.

The V call is TRBV12-3 or TRBV12-4, the J call TRBJ2-1. The CDR3 sequence is 13 residues long. The CDR3 here is CASSLPGYNEQFF.

The chain recombines TRBV7-9 with TRBJ2-1; TCRdb selects TRBD2, and the lack of DNA leaves this call unchecked. This CDR3 contains 13 residues. Germline V gives CDR1 SEHNR, CDR2 FQNEAQ (reference sequence). Here the CDR3 reads CASSLVAGSEQFF.

The rearrangement links TRBV29-1 to TRBJ2-3; TCRdb proposes TRBD2, but this gene call is untestable without DNA. Germline loops: CDR1 SQVTM, CDR2 ANQGSEA. This CDR3 has 14 amino acids. The CDR3 spells CSVDGLAGSDTQYF.

This chain joins TRBV30 and TRBJ2-6; absent DNA, TCRdb's TRBD1 call cannot be checked. The CDR3 is 16 amino acids. Germline CDR1 and CDR2: GTSNPN and SVGIG (reference sequence). The CDR3 sequence is CAWSWDISPEANVLTF.

The chain carries TRBV7-2 and TRBJ2-7. CDR1 SGHTA and CDR2 FQGNSA come from the germline V gene. The CDR3 has 12 amino acids. CDR3 protein: CASSLVPYEQYF.

This sequence joins TRBV7-3 and TRBJ2-3; TCRdb proposes TRBD1, but this gene call is untestable without DNA. Germline V gene data show CDR1 as SGHTA and CDR2 as FQGTGA. The CDR3 length is 19 residues. CDR3 sequence: CASSSPRSRANPSTDTQYF.

The chain couples TRBV13 to TRBJ1-1; no DNA is available, so the TRBD1 call from TCRdb remains unchecked. Germline values: CDR1 PRHDT, CDR2 FYEKMQ (reference sequence). The CDR3 spans 15 residues. The CDR3 region is CASSLAGTVWTEAFF.

V gene TRBV25-1 combines with J gene TRBJ2-7; TCRdb names TRBD1, which stays unverified in the absence of DNA. This CDR3 is built from 16 residues. Germline CDR1 and CDR2: MGHDK and SYGVNS. The CDR3: CASTPEDRVGPYEQYF.

This chain links TRBV27 with TRBJ2-3; the TRBD2 assignment by TCRdb is unverifiable without DNA. The CDR3 runs 13 residues. Germline CDR1 MNHEY, CDR2 SMNVEV (reference sequence). The CDR3 here is CASGPGSGGTQYF.

The chain combines TRBV29-1 with TRBJ2-7; the TRBD1 assignment by TCRdb is unverifiable without DNA. This CDR3 has 12 residues. Germline V gene data show CDR1 as SQVTM and CDR2 as ANQGSEA. The CDR3 protein is CSLRRQGYEQYF.